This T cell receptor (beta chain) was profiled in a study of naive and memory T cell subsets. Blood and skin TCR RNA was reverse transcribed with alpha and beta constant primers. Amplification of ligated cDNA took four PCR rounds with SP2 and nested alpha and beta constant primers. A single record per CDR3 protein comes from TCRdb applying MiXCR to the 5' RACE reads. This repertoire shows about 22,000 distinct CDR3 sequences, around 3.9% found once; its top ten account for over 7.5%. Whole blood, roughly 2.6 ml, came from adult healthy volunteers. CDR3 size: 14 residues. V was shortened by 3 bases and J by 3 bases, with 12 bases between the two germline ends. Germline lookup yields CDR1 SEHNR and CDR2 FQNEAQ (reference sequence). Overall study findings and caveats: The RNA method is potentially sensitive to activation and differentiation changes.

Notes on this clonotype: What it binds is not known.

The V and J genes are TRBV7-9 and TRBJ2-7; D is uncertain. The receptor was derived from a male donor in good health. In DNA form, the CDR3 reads TGTGCCAGCAGCTTGCAAGGGAACTTCTACGAGCAGTACTTC. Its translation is CASSLQGNFYEQYF.